The TCR beta chain described here comes from a study of regulatory T cells in long-lasting Graves disease. This clonotype was counted many times. The germline V gene encodes CDR1 MDHEN and CDR2 SYDVKM. The V gene lost 6 bases and the J gene lost 7 bases, with 4 bases spanning the gap. This CDR3 has 10 residues. To make TCR beta libraries, researchers used iRepertoire HTBI primers and Arm-PCR of CDR3 regions. Each CDR3 protein is one row after TCRdb ran MiXCR on the multiplex PCR reads. The sample carries about 660,000 distinct CDR3 sequences, around 30% recorded once. Described time point: persistent/refractory GD, antithyroid drugs over 5 years with positive TRAb. After RNA was extracted from PBMCs, the TCR library was made from it. The patients were drawn from one endocrinology department in Xi'an, China.

The clonotype originates from a female donor with Graves disease. V and J are TRBV28 and TRBJ1-5, with D unresolved. This material consisted of peripheral blood mononuclear cells (PBMCs), taken when the disease was refractory, from a patient treated with antithyroid drugs. CDR3 sequence: CASSGQPQHF. For the CDR3, the DNA is TGTGCCAGCAGCGGGCAGCCCCAGCATTTT.